This T cell receptor (beta chain) was captured by sequencing in a study of T cell responses to AZD1222 COVID-19 vaccine. The table came from immunoSEQ multiplex PCR; TCRdb's copy has only in-frame clones and leaves some out. This sample has fewer than 150,000 clones; 88% occur once, and the top ten carry 7.5% to 8%. Germline CDR1 and CDR2: MNHEY and SMNVEV (reference sequence). The CDR3 is made up of 15 amino acids. J lost 0 bases, V lost 4 bases, and 6 bases had no gene match. Study-level results: Clonal diversity was possibly underestimated, and white British individuals and females predominated among donors.

Of note for this clone: The target antigen is unknown.

The clonotype was recovered from an adult in good health. This chain connects TRBV27 to TRBJ2-7, with TRBD2 identical over 7 bases. Sequencing used peripheral blood, obtained on day 0 of AZD1222 vaccination. CDR3 sequence reads: CASSSQASGSYEQYF. The CDR3 region has the DNA TGTGCCAGCAGTTCCCAGGCTAGCGGCTCCTACGAGCAGTACTTC.